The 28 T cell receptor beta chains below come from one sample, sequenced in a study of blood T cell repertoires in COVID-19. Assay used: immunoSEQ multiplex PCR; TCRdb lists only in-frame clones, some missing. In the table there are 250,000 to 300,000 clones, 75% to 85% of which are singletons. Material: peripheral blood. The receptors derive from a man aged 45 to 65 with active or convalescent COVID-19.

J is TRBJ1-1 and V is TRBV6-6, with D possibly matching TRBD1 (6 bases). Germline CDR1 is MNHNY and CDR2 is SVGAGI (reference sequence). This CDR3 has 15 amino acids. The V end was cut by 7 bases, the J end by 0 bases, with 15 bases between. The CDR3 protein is CASNFLQGMNTEAFF. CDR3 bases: TGTGCCAGCAACTTCTTACAGGGCATGAACACTGAAGCTTTCTTT.

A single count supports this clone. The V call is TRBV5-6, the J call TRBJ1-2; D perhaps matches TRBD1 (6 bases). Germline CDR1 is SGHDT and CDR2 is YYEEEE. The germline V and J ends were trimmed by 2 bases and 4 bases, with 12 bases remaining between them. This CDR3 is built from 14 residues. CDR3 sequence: CASSLNGQFYGYTF. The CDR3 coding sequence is TGTGCCAGCAGCTTAAACGGACAGTTCTATGGCTACACCTTC.

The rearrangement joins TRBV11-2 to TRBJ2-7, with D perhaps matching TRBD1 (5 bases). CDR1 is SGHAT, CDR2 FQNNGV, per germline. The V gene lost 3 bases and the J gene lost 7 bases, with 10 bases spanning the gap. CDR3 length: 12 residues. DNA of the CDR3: TGTGCCAGCAGCTTTTCAGGGTGGGAGCAGTACTTC. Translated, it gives CASSFSGWEQYF.

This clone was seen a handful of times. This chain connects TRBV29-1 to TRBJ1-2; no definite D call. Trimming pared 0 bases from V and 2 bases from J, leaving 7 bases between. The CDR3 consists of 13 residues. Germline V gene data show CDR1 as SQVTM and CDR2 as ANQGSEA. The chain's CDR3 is CSVEDPLNYGYTF. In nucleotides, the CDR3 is TGCAGCGTTGAAGACCCGTTGAACTATGGCTACACCTTC.

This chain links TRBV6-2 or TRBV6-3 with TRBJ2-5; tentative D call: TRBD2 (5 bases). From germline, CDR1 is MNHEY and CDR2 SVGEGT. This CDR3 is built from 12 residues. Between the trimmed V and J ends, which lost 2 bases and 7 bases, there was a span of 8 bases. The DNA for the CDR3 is TGTGCCAGCAGTTACGACGGAGGGACCCAGTACTTC. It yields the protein CASSYDGGTQYF.

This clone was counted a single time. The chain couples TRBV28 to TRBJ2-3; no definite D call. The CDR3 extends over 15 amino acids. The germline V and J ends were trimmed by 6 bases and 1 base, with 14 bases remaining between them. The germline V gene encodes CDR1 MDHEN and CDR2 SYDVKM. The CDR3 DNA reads TGTGCCAGCAGACCGAACCAGGCCGGCACAGATACGCAGTATTTT. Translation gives CASRPNQAGTDTQYF.

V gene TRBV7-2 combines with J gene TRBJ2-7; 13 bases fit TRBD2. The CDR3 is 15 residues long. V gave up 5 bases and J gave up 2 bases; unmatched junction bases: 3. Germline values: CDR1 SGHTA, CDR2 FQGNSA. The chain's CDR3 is CASSEGLAGTYEQYF. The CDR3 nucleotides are TGTGCCAGCAGCGAGGGACTAGCGGGGACCTACGAGCAGTACTTC.

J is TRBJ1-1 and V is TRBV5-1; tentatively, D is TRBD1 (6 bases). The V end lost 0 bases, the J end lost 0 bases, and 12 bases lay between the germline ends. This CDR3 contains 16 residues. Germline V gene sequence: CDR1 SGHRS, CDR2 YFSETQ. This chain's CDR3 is CASSLGSGVLNTEAFF. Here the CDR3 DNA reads TGCGCCAGCAGCTTGGGGTCAGGGGTCCTGAACACTGAAGCTTTCTTT.

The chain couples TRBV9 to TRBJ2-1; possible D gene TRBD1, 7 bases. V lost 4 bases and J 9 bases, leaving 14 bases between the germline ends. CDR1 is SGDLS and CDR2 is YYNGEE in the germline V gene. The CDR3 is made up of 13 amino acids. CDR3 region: CASSFTGDSEQFF. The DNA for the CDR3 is TGTGCCAGCAGCTTCACAGGGGACTCTGAGCAGTTCTTC.

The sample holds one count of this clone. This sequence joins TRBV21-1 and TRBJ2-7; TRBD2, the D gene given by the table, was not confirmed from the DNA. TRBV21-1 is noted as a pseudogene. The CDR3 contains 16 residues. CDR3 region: CASSASIAGLNYEQYF. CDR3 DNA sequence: TGTGCCAGCAGCGCATCGATAGCGGGTCTCAACTACGAGCAGTACTTC.

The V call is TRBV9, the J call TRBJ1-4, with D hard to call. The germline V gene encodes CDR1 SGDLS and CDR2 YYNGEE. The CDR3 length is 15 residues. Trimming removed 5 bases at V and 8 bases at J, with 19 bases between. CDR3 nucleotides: TGTGCCAGCAGACCCGGAGTCTCCGGGGAGGAAAAACTGTTTTTT. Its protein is CASRPGVSGEEKLFF.

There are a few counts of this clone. The CDR3 reads CASSYQKHNVRFQALGGYEQYF. CDR3 nucleotide sequence: TGTGCCAGCAGTTACCAAAAGCATAACGTGCGTTTCCAGGCCTTGGGTGGCTACGAGCAGTACTTC. The rearrangement links TRBV6-7 to TRBJ2-7; no definite D call. TRBV6-7 is designated an ORF whose function remains uncertain. This CDR3 is 22 amino acids long. V shed 2 bases and J shed 3 bases, with 35 bases lying between them.

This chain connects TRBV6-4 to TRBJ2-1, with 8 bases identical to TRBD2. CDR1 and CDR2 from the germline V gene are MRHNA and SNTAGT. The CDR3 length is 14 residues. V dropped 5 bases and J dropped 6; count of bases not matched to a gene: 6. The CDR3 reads CASSTSGNFNEQFF. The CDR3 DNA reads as TGTGCCAGCAGTACTAGCGGAAACTTCAATGAGCAGTTCTTC.

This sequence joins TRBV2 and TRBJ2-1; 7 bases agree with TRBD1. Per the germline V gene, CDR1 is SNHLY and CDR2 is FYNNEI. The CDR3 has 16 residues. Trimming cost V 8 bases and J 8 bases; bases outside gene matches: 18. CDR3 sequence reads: CASRPTRQGNRYEQFF. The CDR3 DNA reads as TGTGCCAGCCGTCCAACCCGACAGGGTAATCGGTATGAGCAGTTCTTC.

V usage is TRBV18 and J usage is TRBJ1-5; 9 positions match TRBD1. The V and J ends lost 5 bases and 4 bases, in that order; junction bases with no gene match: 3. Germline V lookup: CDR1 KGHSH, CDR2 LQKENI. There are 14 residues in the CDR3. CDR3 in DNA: TGTGCCAGCTCAACAGGACAGGGGAATCAGCCCCAGCATTTT. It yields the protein CASSTGQGNQPQHF.

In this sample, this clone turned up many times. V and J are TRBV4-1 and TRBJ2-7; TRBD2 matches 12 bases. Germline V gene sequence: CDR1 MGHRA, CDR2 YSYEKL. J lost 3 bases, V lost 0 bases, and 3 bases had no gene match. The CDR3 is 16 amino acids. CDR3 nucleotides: TGCGCCAGCAGCCAAGAACCACTAGCGGGAGGCTACGAGCAGTACTTC. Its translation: CASSQEPLAGGYEQYF.

The CDR3 DNA reads TGTGCCAGCAGGCTGGACAGGGGGAGAACTGAAGCTTTCTTT. It yields the protein CASRLDRGRTEAFF. The genes are TRBV2 and TRBJ1-1; 10 nucleotides agree with TRBD1. This CDR3 is built from 14 residues. V gave up 6 bases and J gave up 5 bases; unmatched junction bases: 6. Germline CDR1 SNHLY, CDR2 FYNNEI.

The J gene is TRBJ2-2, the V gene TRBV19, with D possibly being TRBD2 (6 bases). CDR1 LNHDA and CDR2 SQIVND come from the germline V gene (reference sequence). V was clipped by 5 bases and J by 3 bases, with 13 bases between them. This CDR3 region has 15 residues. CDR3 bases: TGTGCCAGTAGTTCCCCGGGAGCATACACCGGGGAGCTGTTTTTT. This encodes CASSSPGAYTGELFF.

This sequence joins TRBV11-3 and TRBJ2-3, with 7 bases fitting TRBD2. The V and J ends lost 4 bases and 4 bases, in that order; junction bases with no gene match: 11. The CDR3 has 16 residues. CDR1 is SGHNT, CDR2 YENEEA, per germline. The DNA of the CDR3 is TGTGCCAGCAGCTCCCGGACTAGAGGTGGGGCAGATACGCAGTATTTT. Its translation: CASSSRTRGGADTQYF.

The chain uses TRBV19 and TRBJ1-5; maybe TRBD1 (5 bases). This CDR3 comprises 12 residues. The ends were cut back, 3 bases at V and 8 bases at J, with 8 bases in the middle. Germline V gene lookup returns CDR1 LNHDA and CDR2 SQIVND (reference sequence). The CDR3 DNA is TGTGCCAGTAGTATGGGGGGGGAGCCCCAGCATTTT. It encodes CASSMGGEPQHF.

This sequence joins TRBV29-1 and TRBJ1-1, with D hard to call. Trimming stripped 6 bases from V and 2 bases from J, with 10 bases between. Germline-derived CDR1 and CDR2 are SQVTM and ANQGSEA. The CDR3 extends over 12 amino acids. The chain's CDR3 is CSVKRVNTEAFF. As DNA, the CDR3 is TGCAGCGTGAAACGGGTAAACACTGAAGCTTTCTTT. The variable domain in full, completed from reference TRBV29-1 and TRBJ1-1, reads SAVISQKPSRDICQRGTSLTIQCQVDSQVTMMFWYRQQPGQSLTLIATANQGSEATYESGFVIDKFPISRPNLTFSTLTVSNMSPEDSSIYLCSVKRVNTEAFFGQGTRLTVV.

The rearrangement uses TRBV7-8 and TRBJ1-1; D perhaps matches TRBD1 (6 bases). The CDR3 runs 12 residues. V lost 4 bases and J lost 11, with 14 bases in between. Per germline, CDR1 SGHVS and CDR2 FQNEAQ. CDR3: CASSSLQGGAFF. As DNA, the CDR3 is TGTGCCAGCAGCTCGCTACAGGGAGGGGCTTTCTTT.

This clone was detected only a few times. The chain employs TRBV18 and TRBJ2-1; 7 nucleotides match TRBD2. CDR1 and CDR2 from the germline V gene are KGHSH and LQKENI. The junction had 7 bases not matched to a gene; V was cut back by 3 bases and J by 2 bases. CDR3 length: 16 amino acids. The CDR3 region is CASSPGAGATYNEQFF. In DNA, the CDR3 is TGTGCCAGCTCACCCGGGGCGGGAGCAACCTACAATGAGCAGTTCTTC.

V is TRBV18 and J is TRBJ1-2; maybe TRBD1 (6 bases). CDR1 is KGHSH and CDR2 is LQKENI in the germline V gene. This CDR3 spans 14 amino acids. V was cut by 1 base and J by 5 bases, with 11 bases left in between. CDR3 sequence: CASSPLGTMYGYTF. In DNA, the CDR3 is TGTGCCAGCTCACCACTTGGGACAATGTATGGCTACACCTTC.

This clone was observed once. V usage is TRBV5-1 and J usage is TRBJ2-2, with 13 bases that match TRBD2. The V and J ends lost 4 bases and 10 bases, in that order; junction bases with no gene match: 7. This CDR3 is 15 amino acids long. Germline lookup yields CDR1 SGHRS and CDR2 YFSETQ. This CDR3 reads CASSGGTSGIVELFF. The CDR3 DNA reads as TGCGCCAGCAGCGGGGGGACTAGCGGGATAGTGGAGCTGTTTTTT.

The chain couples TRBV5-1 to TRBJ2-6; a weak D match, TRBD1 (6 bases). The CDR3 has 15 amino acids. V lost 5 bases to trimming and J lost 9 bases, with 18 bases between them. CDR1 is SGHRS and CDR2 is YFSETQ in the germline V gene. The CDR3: CASSPVTGGFNVLTF. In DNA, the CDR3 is TGCGCCAGCAGTCCAGTGACTGGGGGCTTCAACGTCCTGACTTTC.

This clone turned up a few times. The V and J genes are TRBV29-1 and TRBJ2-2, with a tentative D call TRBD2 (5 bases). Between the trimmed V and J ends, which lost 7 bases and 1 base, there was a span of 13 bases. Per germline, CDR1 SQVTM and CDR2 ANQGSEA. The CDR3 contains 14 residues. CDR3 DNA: TGCAGCGGCCGACGGGAATTGAACACCGGGGAGCTGTTTTTT. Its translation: CSGRRELNTGELFF.

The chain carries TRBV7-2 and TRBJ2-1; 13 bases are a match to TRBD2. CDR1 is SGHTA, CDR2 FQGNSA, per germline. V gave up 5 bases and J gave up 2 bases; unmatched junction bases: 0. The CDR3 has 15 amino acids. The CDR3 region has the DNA TGTGCCAGCAGCACTAGCGGGAGGGCCTACAATGAGCAGTTCTTC. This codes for CASSTSGRAYNEQFF.